This passage covers 8 T cell receptor beta chains from one sample sequenced in a study of beta chain features in type 1 diabetes. Expressed TCRB transcripts were sequenced because the isolated RNA had all been reverse transcribed beforehand. Sequencing was performed with immunoSEQ multiplex PCR; in TCRdb, only in-frame clones are kept and a portion is missing. In the table there are 160,000 or so clones, approximately 12% of which are singletons. Input material: central memory CD4+ T cells from blood. These receptor sequences come from a man aged 18-30 years in good health.

This clone has only a few counts. The rearrangement uses TRBV4-1 and TRBJ1-2; D ambiguous. V was pared by 1 base and J by 3 bases, with 12 bases between. Germline V gene lookup returns CDR1 MGHRA and CDR2 YSYEKL. The CDR3 covers 15 residues. CDR3: CASSQGIQEYYGYTF. The CDR3 DNA sequence: TGCGCCAGCAGCCAAGGGATCCAAGAATACTATGGCTACACCTTC.

The genes are TRBV12-2 and TRBJ2-5. TRBV12-2 is marked as a pseudogene. CDR3 length equals 15 residues. This CDR3 reads CASHKRFGGQETQYF. The CDR3 DNA is TGTGCAAGTCATAAACGCTTTGGGGGACAAGAGACCCAGTACTTC.

This rearrangement joins TRBV7-3 to TRBJ1-2, with D tentatively TRBD1 (5 bases). Trimming left V 5 bases short and J 6 bases short, with 16 bases between. This CDR3 is built from 14 residues. Germline V gene lookup returns CDR1 SGHTA and CDR2 FQGTGA. The CDR3 protein is CASSPLGGSHGYTF. The CDR3 nucleotides are TGTGCCAGCAGCCCCCTCGGGGGAAGCCATGGCTACACCTTC.

The rearrangement joins TRBV9 to TRBJ1-3, with D unresolved. V lost 1 base, J lost 1 base, and 3 bases lay in between. CDR3 length: 13 residues. Germline values: CDR1 SGDLS, CDR2 YYNGEE. The DNA of the CDR3 is TGTGCCAGCAGCGTAATGTCTGGAAACACCATATATTTT. The encoded protein is CASSVMSGNTIYF.

The chain carries TRBV5-1 and TRBJ2-2; the D gene is possibly TRBD1 (5 bases). The CDR3 spans 16 residues. Trimming took off 2 bases at V and 2 bases at J, with 13 bases between the two ends. CDR1 and CDR2 (germline): SGHRS, YFSETQ. The CDR3: CASSFLGRTNTGELFF. The CDR3 bases are TGCGCCAGCAGCTTCCTCGGCAGGACAAACACCGGGGAGCTGTTTTTT. Full variable domain (outside the CDR3, taken from reference TRBV5-1 and TRBJ2-2): KAGVTQTPRYLIKTRGQQVTLSCSPISGHRSVSWYQQTPGQGLQFLFEYFSETQRNKGNFPGRFSGRQFSNSRSEMNVSTLELGDSALYLCASSFLGRTNTGELFFGEGSRLTVL.

The J gene is TRBJ2-3, the V gene TRBV7-9; the D is unclear. CDR1 and CDR2 (germline): SEHNR, FQNEAQ (reference sequence). V shed 8 bases and J shed 3 bases, with 9 bases lying between them. The CDR3 length is 12 residues. CDR3 coding DNA: TGTGCCAGCTCCCCAATGACAGATACGCAGTATTTT. Protein sequence: CASSPMTDTQYF.

The chain combines TRBV11-1 with TRBJ2-1; D remains unclear. Per germline, CDR1 SGHAT and CDR2 FQDESV (reference sequence). The V and J ends lost 8 bases and 5 bases respectively, with 10 bases between them. The CDR3 has 12 amino acids. In DNA form, the CDR3 reads TGTGCCAGCGCCCCCGAGCACAATGAGCAGTTCTTC. Protein sequence: CASAPEHNEQFF.

This clone has a count of ten or more. This chain connects TRBV10-3 to TRBJ1-1; perhaps TRBD1 as D (5 bases). CDR3 length: 13 residues. Per the germline V gene, CDR1 is ENHRY and CDR2 is SYGVKD. The V gene lost 4 bases and the J gene lost 10 bases, with 16 bases spanning the gap. DNA of the CDR3: TGTGCCATCAGTGGCACTACTGGGAGGGGAGCTTTCTTT. Amino acid sequence: CAISGTTGRGAFF.